This T cell receptor (beta chain) was sequenced during a study of blood T cell repertoires in COVID-19. Some clones are missing from TCRdb's copy, which holds only in-frame ones; the method was immunoSEQ multiplex PCR. The data show approximately 200,000 clones, about 88% seen once. A COVID-19 case had been met by exposed participants during the 2 weeks before study entry. This sequence originates from a woman under 40 who had been exposed to COVID-19. Sequenced material: PBMCs or T cells enriched from blood (not recorded which).

The CDR3 nucleotides are TGTGCCAGCAGCCAGCACAGGGGAGTCAATTCACCCCTCCACTTT. It is translated as CASSQHRGVNSPLHF. This sequence joins TRBV14 and TRBJ1-6, with 7 bases fitting TRBD1. CDR3 size: 15 residues. Looked up from germline, CDR1 is SGHDN and CDR2 is FVKESK. Germline trimming cut 3 bases from V and 7 bases from J; bases unmatched to any gene: 6.